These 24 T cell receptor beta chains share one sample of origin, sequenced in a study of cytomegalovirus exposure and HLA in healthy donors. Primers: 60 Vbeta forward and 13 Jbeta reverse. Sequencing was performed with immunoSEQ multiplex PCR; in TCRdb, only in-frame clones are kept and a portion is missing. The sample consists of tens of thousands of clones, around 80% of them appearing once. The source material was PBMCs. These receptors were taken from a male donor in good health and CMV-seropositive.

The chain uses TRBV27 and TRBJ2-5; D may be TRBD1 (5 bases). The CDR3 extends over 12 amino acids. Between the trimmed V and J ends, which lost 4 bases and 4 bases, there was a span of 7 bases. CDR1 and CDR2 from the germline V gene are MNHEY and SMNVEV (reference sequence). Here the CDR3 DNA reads TGTGCCAGCAGTTATCAGGGAGAGACCCAGTACTTC. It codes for CASSYQGETQYF.

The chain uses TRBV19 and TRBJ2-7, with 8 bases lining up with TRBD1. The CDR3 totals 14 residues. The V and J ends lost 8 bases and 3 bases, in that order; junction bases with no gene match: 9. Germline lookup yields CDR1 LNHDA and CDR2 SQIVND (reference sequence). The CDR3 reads CASSPGQVGYEQYF. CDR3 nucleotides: TGTGCCAGTTCCCCGGGACAGGTCGGCTACGAGCAGTACTTC.

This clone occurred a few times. The CDR3 loop is CASSETRSASYEQYF. CDR3 nucleotide sequence: TGTGCCAGCAGTGAAACCCGAAGCGCGTCCTACGAGCAGTACTTC. J is TRBJ2-7 and V is TRBV6-1; D gene ambiguous. V lost 2 bases and J lost 1, with 12 bases in between. The CDR3 spans 15 residues. Germline V gives CDR1 MNHNS, CDR2 SASEGT.

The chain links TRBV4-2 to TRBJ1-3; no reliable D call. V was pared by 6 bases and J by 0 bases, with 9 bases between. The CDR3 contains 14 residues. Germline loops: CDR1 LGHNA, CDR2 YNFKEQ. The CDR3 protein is CASRSGFSGNTIYF. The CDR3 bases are TGTGCCAGCAGATCCGGGTTCTCTGGAAACACCATATATTTT.

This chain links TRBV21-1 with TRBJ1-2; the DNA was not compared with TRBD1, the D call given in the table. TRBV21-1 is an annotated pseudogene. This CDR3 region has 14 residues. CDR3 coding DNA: TGTGCCAGCAGACCGGGACAGGGTGTCCGCGGCTACACCTTC. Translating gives CASRPGQGVRGYTF.

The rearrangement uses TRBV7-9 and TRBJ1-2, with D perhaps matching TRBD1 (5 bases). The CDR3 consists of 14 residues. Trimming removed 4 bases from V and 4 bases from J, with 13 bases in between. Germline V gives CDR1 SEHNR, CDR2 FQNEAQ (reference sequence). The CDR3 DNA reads TGTGCCAGCAGCTCGCCACAGGTTGGCTATGGCTACACCTTC. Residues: CASSSPQVGYGYTF.

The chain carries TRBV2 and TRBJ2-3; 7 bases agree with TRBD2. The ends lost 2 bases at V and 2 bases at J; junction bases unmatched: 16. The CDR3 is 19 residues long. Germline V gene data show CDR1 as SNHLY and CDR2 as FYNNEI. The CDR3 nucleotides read TGTGCCAGCAGTGAAATCAACGGGTTAGGCGGGAGCAACACAGATACGCAGTATTTT. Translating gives CASSEINGLGGSNTDTQYF.

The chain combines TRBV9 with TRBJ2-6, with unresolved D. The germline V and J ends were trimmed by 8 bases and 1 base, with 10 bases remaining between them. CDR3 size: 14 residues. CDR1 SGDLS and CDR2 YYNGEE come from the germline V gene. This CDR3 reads CARRRESGANVLTF. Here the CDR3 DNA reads TGTGCCAGGCGTCGTGAGTCTGGGGCCAACGTCCTGACTTTC.

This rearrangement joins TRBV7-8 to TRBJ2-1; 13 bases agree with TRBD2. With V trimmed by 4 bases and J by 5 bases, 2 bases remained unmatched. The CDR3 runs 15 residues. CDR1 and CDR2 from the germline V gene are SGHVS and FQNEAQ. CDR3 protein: CASSSGLAGNNEQFF. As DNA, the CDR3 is TGTGCCAGCAGCTCGGGACTAGCGGGGAACAATGAGCAGTTCTTC. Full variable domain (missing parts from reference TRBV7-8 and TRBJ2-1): GAGVSQSPRYKVAKRGQDVALRCDPISGHVSLFWYQQALGQGPEFLTYFQNEAQLDKSGLPSDRFFAERPEGSVSTLKIQRTQQEDSAVYLCASSSGLAGNNEQFFGPGTRLTVL.

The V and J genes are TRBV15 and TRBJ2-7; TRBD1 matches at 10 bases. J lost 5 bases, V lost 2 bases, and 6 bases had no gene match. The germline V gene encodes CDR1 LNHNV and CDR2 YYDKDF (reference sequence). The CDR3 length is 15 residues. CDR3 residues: CATSRFKGQGDEQYF. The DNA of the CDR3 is TGTGCCACCAGCAGATTTAAAGGACAGGGGGACGAGCAGTACTTC.

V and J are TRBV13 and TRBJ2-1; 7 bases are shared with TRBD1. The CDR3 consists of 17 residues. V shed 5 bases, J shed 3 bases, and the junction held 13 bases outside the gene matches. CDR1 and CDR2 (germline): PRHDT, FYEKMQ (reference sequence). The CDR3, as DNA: TGTGCCAGCAGCACCAGACAGGGTGGAAGTAGCTACAATGAGCAGTTCTTC. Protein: CASSTRQGGSSYNEQFF.

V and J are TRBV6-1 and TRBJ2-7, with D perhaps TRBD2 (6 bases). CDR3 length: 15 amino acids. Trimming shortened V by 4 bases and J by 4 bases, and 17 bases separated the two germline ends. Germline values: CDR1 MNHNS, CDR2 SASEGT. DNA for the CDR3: TGTGCCAGCAGTGCGACTAGTTCGCCCGTATACGAGCAGTACTTC. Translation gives CASSATSSPVYEQYF.

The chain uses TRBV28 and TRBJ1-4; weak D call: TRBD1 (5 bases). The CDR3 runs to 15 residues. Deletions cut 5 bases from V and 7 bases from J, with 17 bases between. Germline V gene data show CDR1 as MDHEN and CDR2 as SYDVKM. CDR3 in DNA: TGTGCCAGCAGTCTCCCAACGGGGGTGGGTGAAAAACTGTTTTTT. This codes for CASSLPTGVGEKLFF.

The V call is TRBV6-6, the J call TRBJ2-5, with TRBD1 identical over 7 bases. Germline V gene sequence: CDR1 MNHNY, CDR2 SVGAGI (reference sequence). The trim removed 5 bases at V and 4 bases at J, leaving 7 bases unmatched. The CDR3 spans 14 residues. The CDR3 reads CASSRPSGGETQYF. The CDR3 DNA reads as TGTGCCAGCAGTCGTCCTTCAGGGGGAGAGACCCAGTACTTC.

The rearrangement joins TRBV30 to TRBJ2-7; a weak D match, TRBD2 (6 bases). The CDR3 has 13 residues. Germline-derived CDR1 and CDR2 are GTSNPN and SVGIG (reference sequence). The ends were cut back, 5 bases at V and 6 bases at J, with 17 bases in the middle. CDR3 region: CAWSRLGGSEQYF. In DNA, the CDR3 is TGTGCCTGGTCAAGACTAGGTGGGAGCGAGCAGTACTTC.

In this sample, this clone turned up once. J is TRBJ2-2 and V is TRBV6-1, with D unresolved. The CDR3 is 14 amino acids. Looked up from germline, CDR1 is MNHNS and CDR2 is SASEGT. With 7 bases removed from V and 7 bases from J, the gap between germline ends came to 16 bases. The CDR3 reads CASTGGSAFGELFF. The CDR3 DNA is TGTGCCAGCACGGGTGGATCGGCCTTCGGGGAGCTGTTTTTT.

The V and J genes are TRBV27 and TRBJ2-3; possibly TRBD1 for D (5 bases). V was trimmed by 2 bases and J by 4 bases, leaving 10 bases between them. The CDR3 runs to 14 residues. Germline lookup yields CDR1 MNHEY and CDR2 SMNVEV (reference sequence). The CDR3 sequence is CASSLQGWADTQYF. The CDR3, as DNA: TGTGCCAGCAGTTTACAGGGATGGGCAGATACGCAGTATTTT.

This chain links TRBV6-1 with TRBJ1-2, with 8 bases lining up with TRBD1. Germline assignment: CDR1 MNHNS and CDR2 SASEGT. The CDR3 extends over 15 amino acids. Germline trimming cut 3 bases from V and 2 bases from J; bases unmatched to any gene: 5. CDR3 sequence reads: CASSEIAGGNYGYTF. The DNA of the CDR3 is TGTGCCAGCAGTGAGATCGCAGGGGGCAACTATGGCTACACCTTC.

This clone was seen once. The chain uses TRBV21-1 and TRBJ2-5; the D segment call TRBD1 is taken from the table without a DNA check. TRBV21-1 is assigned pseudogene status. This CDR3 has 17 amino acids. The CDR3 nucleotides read TGTGCCAGCAGCAAAGAAGATCCAGGCTGGCAGTCGGAGACCCAGTACTTC. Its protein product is CASSKEDPGWQSETQYF.

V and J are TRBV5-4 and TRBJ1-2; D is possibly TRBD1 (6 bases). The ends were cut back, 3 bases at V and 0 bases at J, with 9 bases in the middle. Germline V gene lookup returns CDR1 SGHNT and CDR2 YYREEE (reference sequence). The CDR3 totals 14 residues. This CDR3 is CASSWRGPNYGYTF. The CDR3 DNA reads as TGTGCCAGCAGCTGGCGGGGGCCTAACTATGGCTACACCTTC.

The CDR3, as DNA: TGTGCCAGCAGTTACGATCGGGTCTCCACTGAAGCTTTCTTT. Translating gives CASSYDRVSTEAFF. This chain connects TRBV6-5 to TRBJ1-1; no firm D call. The germline V and J ends were trimmed by 2 bases and 4 bases, with 11 bases remaining between them. Germline CDR1 and CDR2: MNHEY and SVGAGI. The CDR3 totals 14 residues.

CDR3 sequence: CASSSRGTTDTQYF. CDR3 nucleotides: TGTGCCAGCAGCTCCCGGGGAACCACAGATACGCAGTATTTT. The V and J genes are TRBV5-4 and TRBJ2-3; possible D gene TRBD2, 5 bases. Trimming shortened V by 3 bases and J by 2 bases, and 10 bases separated the two germline ends. Germline values: CDR1 SGHNT, CDR2 YYREEE (reference sequence). The CDR3 has 14 residues.

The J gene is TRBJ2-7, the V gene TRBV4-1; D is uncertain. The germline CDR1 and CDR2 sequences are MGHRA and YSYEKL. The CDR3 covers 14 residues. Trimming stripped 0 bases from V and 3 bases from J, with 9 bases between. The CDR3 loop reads CASSQDSLDYEQYF. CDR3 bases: TGCGCCAGCAGCCAAGATAGCCTGGACTACGAGCAGTACTTC.

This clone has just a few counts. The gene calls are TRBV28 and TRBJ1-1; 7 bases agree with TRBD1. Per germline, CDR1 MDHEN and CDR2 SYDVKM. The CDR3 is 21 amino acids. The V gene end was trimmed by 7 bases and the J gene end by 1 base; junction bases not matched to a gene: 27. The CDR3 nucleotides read TGTGCCAGCACTAGTGAGACCCGGAGACAGGGTTTTGAATTGGAGAACACTGAAGCTTTCTTT. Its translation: CASTSETRRQGFELENTEAFF.